The T cell receptor (beta chain) under discussion was sequenced for a study of T cell repertoires in cytomegalovirus infection. Overall study context: Public TCR beta signatures were indicative of both CMV infection and a matching HLA type. Study findings and constraints: HLA-C-restricted CMV-specific TCR beta clonotypes were dominant in the ex vivo response. Summed frequency of shared TCR beta families picked out CMV carriers who also had the relevant HLA.

The V end lost 8 bases, the J end lost 6 bases, and 17 bases lay between the germline ends. Germline CDR1 is MNHEY and CDR2 is SMNVEV (reference sequence). The CDR3 has 13 residues. Note on this clonotype: Its specificity is unknown.

Each CDR3 protein is one row after TCRdb ran MiXCR on the reads. The data show just over 150,000 distinct CDR3 sequences, 20% to 25% seen once. The J gene is TRBJ2-7, the V gene TRBV27, with unresolved D. The source of this sequence is a human donor in good health (CMV status not recorded). Some clones in this sample may be carry-over from other donors' samples. The sequencing input was PBMCs. The CDR3 sequence is CASATPVRSEQYF. CDR3 sequence (DNA): TGTGCCAGCGCAACCCCGGTCCGGTCCGAGCAGTACTTC.